This TCR beta chain came from a study of blood T cell repertoires in COVID-19. At the level of the study: The study drew acute and convalescent COVID-19 samples from the United States, Italy and Spain. In each case, the material was cDNA or gDNA derived from T cells, B-cell-depleted T cells, or PBMCs.

Methods used by the authors: How many nucleated cells were present was estimated from reference gene primer amplification. Generated by immunoSEQ multiplex PCR, the TCRdb table keeps only in-frame clones and is missing some. The DNA was the basis for D and trimming; V, J and clone size are from that table. This sample has about 80,000 clones; around 80% occur once, and the top ten carry around 36%. Deletions cut 3 bases from V and 4 bases from J, with 18 bases between. The CDR3 length is 16 residues. Looked up from germline, CDR1 is LNHDA and CDR2 is SQIVND (reference sequence). Material: peripheral blood. The receptor's source is a man older than 75 with active or convalescent COVID-19. V usage is TRBV19 and J usage is TRBJ1-1; D not resolved. The chain's CDR3 is CASSMRRTLGATEAFF. The CDR3 nucleotides are TGTGCCAGTAGTATGAGGAGGACTTTAGGTGCCACTGAAGCTTTCTTT.